In this sample, the clone carrying this T cell receptor (beta chain) turned up a few times. Antigen: not known. The data derive from a study of T cells after yellow fever vaccination. Overall study results and limits: After the booster, roughly 96% of CD4 and roughly nine tenths of CD8 primary-response clones were re-detected.

A universal primer site and UMIs were added as TCR cDNA was made by 5'RACE template switching. TCRdb itself ran the 5' RACE reads through MiXCR, one entry per CDR3 protein. This sample has fewer than 450,000 distinct CDR3 sequences, with under 14% found just once. Trimming cost V 5 bases and J 7 bases, with 8 bases left between them. Germline CDR1 and CDR2: LGHDT and YNNKEL (reference sequence). The CDR3 is 11 amino acids. J is TRBJ2-5 and V is TRBV3-1; D not certain. This material consisted of PBMCs, taken on the day of the first yellow fever vaccination. This clonotype was obtained from a man younger than 35 who received the YFV17D yellow fever vaccine. The CDR3 coding sequence is TGTGCCAGCAGCAGTGAACGGACCCAGTACTTC. The encoded protein is CASSSERTQYF.